What follows are 22 T cell receptor beta chains derived from one specimen sequenced in a study of tumor-infiltrating lymphocytes in primary liver carcinoma. TCR beta cDNA came from about 450 ng total RNA, primed with a constant-region primer. Three nested multiplex PCR rounds, a slightly modified ARM-PCR, produced the libraries for TCR beta. Rounds one and two of PCR, each of about 10 cycles, were primed with TRBV1-TRBV30 forward primers and a C-beta reverse primer. MiXCR was run by TCRdb on the multiplex PCR reads, yielding one entry per CDR3 protein. The profile shows roughly 330,000 distinct CDR3 sequences, about 65% of them singletons. Germline DNA was also extracted, and blood RNA derived from unsorted whole blood. Sequencing was done on a sample of peripheral blood. Receptors originate from a man in his forties with primary liver carcinoma and hepatitis B virus infection.

A single count supports this clonotype. The junction departs from the called germline gene at one end, perhaps through a read error. The chain carries TRBV28 and TRBJ2-5, with 10 bases lining up with TRBD2. The CDR3 loop spans 16 amino acids. Germline V gene lookup returns CDR1 MDHEN and CDR2 SYDVKM. The CDR3 here is CAGSLVIAGGYETQYF. Written as DNA, the CDR3 is TGTGCCGGCAGTCTTGTCATAGCGGGAGGTTACGAGACCCAGTACTTC.

This clonotype appeared a few times. The CDR3 DNA reads as TGTGCCTACCGGGACAGTCCCTACGAGCAGTACTTC. Protein: CAYRDSPYEQYF. The V gene is TRBV2, the J gene TRBJ2-7; TRBD1 agrees at 7 bases. Germline lookup yields CDR1 SNHLY and CDR2 FYNNEI. The J segment lost 2 bases and the V segment lost 11 bases, leaving 6 bases of the junction unmatched. The CDR3 has 12 residues.

Worth noting for this clonotype: A read error may explain this, as a much larger clone is one base away. The genes are TRBV4-3 and TRBJ2-1; D gene ambiguous. Germline V lookup: CDR1 LGHNA, CDR2 YSLEER. V dropped 0 bases and J dropped 11 bases, with 11 bases sitting between them. The CDR3 is 13 residues long. CDR3 DNA: TGCGCCAGCAGCCAAGATCGAGGTTTGAAGCAGTTCTTC. This encodes CASSQDRGLKQFF.

This clonotype has a handful of counts. A much larger clone differs from this one at a single base, so this may be a read error. This chain connects TRBV5-1 to TRBJ2-7; D gene ambiguous. Germline CDR1 reads SGHRS; CDR2 reads YFSETQ. V was shortened by 4 bases and J by 5 bases, with 10 bases between the two germline ends. CDR3 length: 12 amino acids. In nucleotides, the CDR3 is TGCGCCAGCAGCGACGGAACCCACGAGCAGTACTTC. Residues: CASSDGTHEQYF.

Regarding this clonotype: This sequence may be a read error, since a much larger clone differs from it by one base. The chain combines TRBV6-5 with TRBJ1-2; a weak D match, TRBD1 (6 bases). CDR1 and CDR2 (germline): MNHEY, SVGAGI. There are 14 residues in the CDR3. CDR3: CASSLDSSNHGYTF. The CDR3 DNA is TGTGCCAGCAGTTTGGACAGTTCTAACCATGGCTACACCTTC.

Details on this clonotype: A much larger clone differs from this one at a single base, so this may be a read error. Written as DNA, the CDR3 is TGCGCCAGCAGCTCGACGGCCGCCCAAGAGACCCAGTACTTC. Encoded protein: CASSSTAAQETQYF. The chain employs TRBV5-1 and TRBJ2-5; D gene uncertain. Germline V gene lookup returns CDR1 SGHRS and CDR2 YFSETQ. This CDR3 region has 14 residues. Trimming removed 3 bases at V and 1 base at J, with 10 bases between.

Note on this clonotype: Sequence at one end of the junction differs from germline and may be a read error. The V gene is TRBV12-3 or TRBV12-4, the J gene TRBJ1-4; the D is unclear. This CDR3 comprises 14 residues. CDR3 region: CASSDRWTNERLFF. The CDR3 DNA reads TGTGCCAGCAGTGATCGTTGGACTAATGAAAGACTGTTTTTT.

V gene TRBV10-2 combines with J gene TRBJ2-7; D is unclear. The CDR3 is 11 residues long. CDR1 is WSHSY and CDR2 is SAAADI in the germline V gene. Trimming took 4 bases from V and 6 from J, leaving 7 bases between them. In DNA, the CDR3 is TGCGCCAGCAGTGCTGGTCTCGAGCAGTACTTC. It yields the protein CASSAGLEQYF.

The V and J genes are TRBV10-3 and TRBJ1-2, with 9 positions matching TRBD1. V lost 8 bases, J lost 7 bases, and 14 bases stayed unmatched. CDR3 length: 15 residues. In germline, CDR1 is ENHRY, CDR2 SYGVKD. The CDR3 reads CAIGARDRASGGYTF. The DNA for the CDR3 is TGTGCCATCGGTGCCCGGGACAGGGCGTCTGGTGGCTACACCTTC.

This clonotype was counted only a few times. This chain connects TRBV7-9 to TRBJ2-3; maybe TRBD2 (6 bases). The CDR3 covers 15 residues. With 5 bases removed from V and 6 bases from J, the gap between germline ends came to 18 bases. CDR1 and CDR2 from the germline V gene are SEHNR and FQNEAQ (reference sequence). The CDR3 spells CASSHRDLAPDTQYF. The CDR3, as DNA: TGTGCCAGCAGCCACCGGGACTTAGCCCCCGATACGCAGTATTTT.

Points on this clonotype: A much larger clone is a single base away; this may be a read error. This sequence joins TRBV6-5 and TRBJ1-2; 8 positions agree with TRBD1. The V and J ends lost 6 bases and 4 bases, in that order; junction bases with no gene match: 7. The germline CDR1 and CDR2 sequences are MNHEY and SVGAGI. The CDR3 length is 14 residues. In DNA form, the CDR3 reads TGTGCCAGCAGCAGCAGGGGGCTGATCTATGGCTACACCTTC. Amino acid sequence: CASSSRGLIYGYTF.

A note on this clonotype: This likely comes from a read error, as the CDR3 has no conserved phenylalanine or tryptophan at its end. V gene TRBV4-3 combines with J gene TRBJ2-3; no definite D call. This CDR3 region has 16 residues. The V end was cut by 1 base, the J end by 2 bases, with 13 bases between. Germline CDR1 reads LGHNA; CDR2 reads YSLEER. This CDR3 reads CASSQGYNEITDTQYL. The CDR3 DNA is TGCGCCAGCAGCCAAGGCTATAACGAAATCACAGATACGCAGTATCTT.

The rearrangement uses TRBV6-2 or TRBV6-3 and TRBJ1-2; D unclear. The CDR3 loop spans 13 amino acids. V was cut by 7 bases and J by 2 bases, with 11 bases left in between. Germline assignment: CDR1 MNHEY and CDR2 SVGEGT. CDR3 in DNA: TGTGCCAGCAAAAGCGAGATCAACTATGGCTACACCTTC. Its translation is CASKSEINYGYTF.

A word on this clonotype: A read error may be the cause here, since a much bigger clone is one base away. The rearrangement links TRBV4-1 to TRBJ2-3, with D perhaps matching TRBD2 (5 bases). The CDR3 has 14 residues. Germline V lookup: CDR1 MGHRA, CDR2 YSYEKL. The CDR3 spells CARSQEEGTDTQYF. CDR3 in DNA: TGCGCCAGGAGCCAAGAAGAGGGTACAGATACGCAGTATTTT.

About this clonotype: An end of the junction does not agree with germline; a read error may underlie this. This rearrangement joins TRBV15 to TRBJ2-5; no firm D call. The CDR3 has 14 amino acids. The germline V gene encodes CDR1 LNHNV and CDR2 YYDKDF (reference sequence). This chain's CDR3 is CATSRGEESETPYF. The CDR3 DNA sequence: TGTGCCACCAGCAGAGGTGAGGAGTCGGAGACCCCATATTTC.

This clonotype was detected only a few times. In DNA, the CDR3 is TGTGCCAGCAGTTTATGGGAGGGGACAACAGTTTATTATGGCTACACCTTC. Translating gives CASSLWEGTTVYYGYTF. This chain links TRBV28 with TRBJ1-2, with a tentative D call TRBD1 (6 bases). V was trimmed by 0 bases and J by 5 bases, leaving 19 bases between them. Germline CDR1 reads MDHEN; CDR2 reads SYDVKM. The length of the CDR3 is 17 residues.

V usage is TRBV11-2 and J usage is TRBJ2-2; D remains ambiguous. V lost 2 bases and J lost 5, with 9 bases in between. The germline CDR1 and CDR2 sequences are SGHAT and FQNNGV. CDR3 length equals 14 residues. The CDR3 nucleotides are TGTGCCAGCAGCTTACGTGTGGTAACCGGGGAGCTGTTTTTT. Its translation is CASSLRVVTGELFF.

Note on this clonotype: It may be a read error: a sequence one base away is much more abundant. The gene calls are TRBV7-8 and TRBJ2-1; 9 nucleotides align to TRBD1. Germline V gene lookup returns CDR1 SGHVS and CDR2 FQNEAQ. The CDR3 consists of 18 residues. The CDR3 loop reads CASSLGWTGAPRGDERFF. The CDR3 DNA reads as TGTGCCAGCAGCTTAGGGTGGACAGGGGCTCCTCGGGGCGATGAGCGGTTCTTC.

The chain uses TRBV4-1 and TRBJ2-3; D is unresolved. The V end lost 1 base, the J end lost 0 bases, and 14 bases lay between the germline ends. Germline CDR1 is MGHRA and CDR2 is YSYEKL. The CDR3 extends over 17 amino acids. The CDR3: CASSQAHGPSSTDTQYF. CDR3 in DNA: TGCGCCAGCAGCCAAGCCCACGGACCCTCTAGCACAGATACGCAGTATTTT.

This clonotype was seen a single time. The chain links TRBV6-2 or TRBV6-3 to TRBJ2-1; perhaps D is TRBD1 or TRBD2 (5 bases each). The length of the CDR3 is 17 residues. The germline CDR1 and CDR2 sequences are MNHEY and SVGEGT. The V and J ends lost 0 bases and 8 bases respectively, with 20 bases between them. The CDR3 DNA reads TGTGCCAGCAGTTACTCGAGGGGCAGCATGGCCGCCGATGAGCAGTTCTTC. Amino acid sequence: CASSYSRGSMAADEQFF.

As concerns this clonotype: At one end the junction does not follow the germline gene, possibly because of a read error. The chain couples TRBV20-1 to TRBJ2-7; 9 bases are a match to TRBD1. The germline CDR1 and CDR2 sequences are DFQATT and SNEGSKA (reference sequence). The CDR3 totals 14 residues. This CDR3 reads CSAKTGTGLYEQYF. The CDR3 bases are TGCAGTGCCAAGACCGGGACAGGGCTCTACGAGCAGTACTTT.

This clonotype occurred many times. The J gene is TRBJ1-2, the V gene TRBV29-1; no definite D call. The CDR3 covers 14 residues. With 4 bases removed from V and 2 bases from J, the gap between germline ends came to 14 bases. The germline V gene encodes CDR1 SQVTM and CDR2 ANQGSEA. The CDR3 nucleotides read TGCAGCGTTGTGTTCAGTGTTACCAACTATGGCTACACCTTC. Translated, it gives CSVVFSVTNYGYTF.